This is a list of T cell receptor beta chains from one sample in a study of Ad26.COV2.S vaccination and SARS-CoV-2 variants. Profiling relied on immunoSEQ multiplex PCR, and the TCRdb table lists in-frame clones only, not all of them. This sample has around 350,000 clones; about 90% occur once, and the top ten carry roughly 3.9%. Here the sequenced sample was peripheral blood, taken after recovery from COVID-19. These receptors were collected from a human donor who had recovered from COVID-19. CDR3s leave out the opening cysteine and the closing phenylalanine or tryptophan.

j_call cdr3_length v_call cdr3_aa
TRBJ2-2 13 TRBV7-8 ASSLAGGPVGELF
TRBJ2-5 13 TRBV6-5 ASRPPTGGKETQY
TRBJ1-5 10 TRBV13 ASSLVGQPQH
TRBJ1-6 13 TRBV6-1 ASSTRTGTSSPLH
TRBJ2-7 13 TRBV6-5 ASSSTIMSSYEQY
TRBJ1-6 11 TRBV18 ASSPDSPSPLH
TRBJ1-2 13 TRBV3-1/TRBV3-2 ASSQVAGFVYGYT
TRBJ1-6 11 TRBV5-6 ASRPGANSPLH
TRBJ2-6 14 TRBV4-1 ASSQDFAPGANVLT
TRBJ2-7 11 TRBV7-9 ASSSTTGYEQY
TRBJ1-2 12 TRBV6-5 ASSYSRGGGGYT
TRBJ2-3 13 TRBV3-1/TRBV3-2 ASSPGLAGADTQY
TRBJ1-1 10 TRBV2 ASSVQNTEAF
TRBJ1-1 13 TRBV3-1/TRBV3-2 ASSHLDRENTEAF
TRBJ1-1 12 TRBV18 ASSPGTGVAEAF
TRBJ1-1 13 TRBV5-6 ASSRDGLWNTEAF
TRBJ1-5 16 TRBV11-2 ASSQYPVGGLSNQPQH